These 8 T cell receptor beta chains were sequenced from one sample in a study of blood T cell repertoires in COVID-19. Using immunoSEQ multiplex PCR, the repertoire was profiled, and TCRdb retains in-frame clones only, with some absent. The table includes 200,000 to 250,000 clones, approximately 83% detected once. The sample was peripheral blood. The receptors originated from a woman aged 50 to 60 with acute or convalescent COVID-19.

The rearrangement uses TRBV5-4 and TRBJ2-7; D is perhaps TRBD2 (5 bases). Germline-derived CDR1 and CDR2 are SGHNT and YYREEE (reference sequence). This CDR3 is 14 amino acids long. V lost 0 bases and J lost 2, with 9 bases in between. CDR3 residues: CASSLAGSAYEQYF. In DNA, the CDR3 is TGTGCCAGCAGCTTGGCGGGGTCAGCCTACGAGCAGTACTTC.

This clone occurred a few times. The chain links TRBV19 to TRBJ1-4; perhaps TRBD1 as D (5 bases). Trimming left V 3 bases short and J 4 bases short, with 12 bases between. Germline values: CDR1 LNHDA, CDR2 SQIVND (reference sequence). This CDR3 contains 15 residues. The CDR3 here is CASSMTGLINEKLFF. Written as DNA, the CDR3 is TGTGCCAGTAGTATGACGGGACTGATTAATGAAAAACTGTTTTTT.

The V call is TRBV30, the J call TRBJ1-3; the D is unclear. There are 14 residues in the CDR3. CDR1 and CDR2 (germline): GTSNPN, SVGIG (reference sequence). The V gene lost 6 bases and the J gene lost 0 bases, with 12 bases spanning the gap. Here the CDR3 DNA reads TGTGCCTGCCACAACAGCAACTCTGGAAACACCATATATTTT. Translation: CACHNSNSGNTIYF. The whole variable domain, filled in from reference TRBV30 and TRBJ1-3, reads SQTIHQWPATLVQPVGSPLSLECTVEGTSNPNLYWYRQAAGRGLQLLFYSVGIGQISSEVPQNLSASRPQDRQFILSSKKLLLSDSGFYLCACHNSNSGNTIYFGEGSWLTVV.

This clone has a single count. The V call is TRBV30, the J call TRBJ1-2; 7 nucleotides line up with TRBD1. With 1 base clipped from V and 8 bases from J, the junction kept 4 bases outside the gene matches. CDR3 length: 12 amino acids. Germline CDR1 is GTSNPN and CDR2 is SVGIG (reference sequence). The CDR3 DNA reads TGTGCCTGGAGTGAGGGGGCCGAGGGCTACACCTTC. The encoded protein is CAWSEGAEGYTF.

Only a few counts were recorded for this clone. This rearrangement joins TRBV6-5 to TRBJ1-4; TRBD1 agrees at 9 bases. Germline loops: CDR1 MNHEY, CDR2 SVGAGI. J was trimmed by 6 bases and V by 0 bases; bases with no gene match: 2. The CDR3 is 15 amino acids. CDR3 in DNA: TGTGCCAGCAGTTACTCGAGACAGGGGGATGAAAAACTGTTTTTT. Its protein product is CASSYSRQGDEKLFF.

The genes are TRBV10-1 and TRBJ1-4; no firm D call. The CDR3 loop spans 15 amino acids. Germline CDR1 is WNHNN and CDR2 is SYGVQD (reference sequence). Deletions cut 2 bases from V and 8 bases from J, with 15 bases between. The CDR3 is CASSETALGGEKLFF. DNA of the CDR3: TGCGCCAGCAGTGAGACAGCCCTGGGAGGAGAAAAACTGTTTTTT.

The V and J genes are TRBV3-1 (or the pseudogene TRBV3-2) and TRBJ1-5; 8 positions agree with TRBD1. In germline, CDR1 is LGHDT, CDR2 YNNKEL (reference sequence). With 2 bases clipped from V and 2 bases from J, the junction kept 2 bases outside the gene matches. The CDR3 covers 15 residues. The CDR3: CASSQQGAGNQPQHF. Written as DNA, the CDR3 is TGTGCCAGCAGCCAACAGGGGGCCGGCAATCAGCCCCAGCATTTT.

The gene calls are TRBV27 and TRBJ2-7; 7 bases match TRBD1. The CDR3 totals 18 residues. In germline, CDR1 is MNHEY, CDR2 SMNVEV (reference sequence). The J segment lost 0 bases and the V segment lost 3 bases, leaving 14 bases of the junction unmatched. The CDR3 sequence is CASSFLGRGSGNSYEQYF. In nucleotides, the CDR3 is TGTGCCAGCAGTTTTCTGGGCAGGGGGTCAGGGAACTCCTACGAGCAGTACTTC.